The sequence of this TCR beta chain was determined in a study of spatial heterogeneity in lung cancer. This clonotype was counted ten times or more. Sample time point: sample taken at primary tumor resection. One entry per CDR3 protein results from TCRdb running MiXCR on the 5' RACE reads. Among 40,000 or so distinct CDR3 sequences listed, 5% to 6.5% were seen once. Germline-derived CDR1 and CDR2 are SGHTA and FQGNSA. The CDR3 sequence is 17 residues long. The ends lost 4 bases at V and 1 base at J; junction bases unmatched: 9. Sequencing used PBMCs, obtained at surgery. This clonotype was obtained from a female donor with early-stage non-small cell lung cancer. The gene calls are TRBV7-2 and TRBJ2-1, with 8 bases that match TRBD2. CDR3 nucleotide sequence: TGTGCCAGCAGCTCTAGCCGGGGACTAGGTTCCTACAATGAGCAGTTCTTC. Translating gives CASSSSRGLGSYNEQFF.